A selection of T cell receptor beta chains follows, all from one sample in a study of OX40 agonist ivuxolimab in advanced cancers. Method: immunoSEQ multiplex PCR; TCRdb's copy keeps in-frame clones and lacks some. The data contain 65,000 to 85,000 clones, about 88% of them singletons. The specimen was CD4+ or CD8+ T cells sorted from blood, collected in a trial of the OX40 agonist ivuxolimab. All receptors derive from an adult with an advanced solid tumor such as melanoma, head and neck, liver or kidney cancer. Both conserved end residues are part of each CDR3. A D gene is named only where the DNA matches it firmly. Not all rows give a size; the values are once, few, many and, for expanded clones, a class.

J gene: TRBJ1-4
V gene: TRBV19
D gene: TRBD1
clone size: NA
CDR3 protein: CASSRSGQGVDSNEKLFF
CDR3 DNA: TGTGCCAGTAGTCGATCAGGACAGGGAGTTGATTCGAATGAAAAACTGTTTTTT

J gene: TRBJ2-3
V gene: TRBV7-2
D gene: TRBD2
clone size: NA
CDR3 protein: CASTPGGRGASDTQYF
CDR3 DNA: TGTGCCAGCACTCCCGGGGGGCGGGGGGCCTCAGATACGCAGTATTTT

J gene: TRBJ2-6
V gene: TRBV14
D gene: NA
clone size: NA
CDR3 protein: CASSSGAGANVLTF
CDR3 DNA: TGTGCCAGCAGCTCAGGGGCGGGGGCCAACGTCCTGACTTTC

J gene: TRBJ1-1
V gene: TRBV11-2
D gene: NA
clone size: once
CDR3 protein: CASSPGFQGTEAFF
CDR3 DNA: TGTGCCAGCAGCCCAGGGTTCCAAGGCACTGAAGCTTTCTTT

J gene: TRBJ2-1
V gene: TRBV5-4
D gene: TRBD2
clone size: NA
CDR3 protein: CASSSGTTSSYNEQFF
CDR3 DNA: TGTGCCAGCAGTTCCGGGACTACGAGCTCCTACAATGAGCAGTTCTTC

J gene: TRBJ2-7
V gene: TRBV6-1
D gene: TRBD1
clone size: few
CDR3 protein: CASSGRQGAYEQYF
CDR3 DNA: TGTGCCAGCAGTGGCCGACAGGGGGCCTACGAGCAGTACTTC

J gene: TRBJ1-1
V gene: TRBV28
D gene: NA
clone size: NA
CDR3 protein: CASSLGQAHTEAFF
CDR3 DNA: TGTGCCAGCAGTTTAGGGCAGGCTCACACTGAAGCTTTCTTT

J gene: TRBJ2-3
V gene: TRBV28
D gene: NA
clone size: NA
CDR3 protein: CASSTGILTDTQYF
CDR3 DNA: TGTGCCAGCAGTACAGGGATTCTCACAGATACGCAGTATTTT

J gene: TRBJ1-2
V gene: TRBV5-4
D gene: NA
clone size: NA
CDR3 protein: CASSLSGRNDGYTF
CDR3 DNA: TGTGCCAGCAGCCTGTCAGGGCGTAACGATGGCTACACCTTC

J gene: TRBJ1-6
V gene: TRBV29-1
D gene: TRBD1
clone size: NA
CDR3 protein: CSVGRDRGGTLHF
CDR3 DNA: TGCAGCGTTGGACGGGACAGGGGTGGGACCCTCCACTTT

J gene: TRBJ2-5
V gene: TRBV9
D gene: NA
clone size: NA
CDR3 protein: CASSSGTFGGETQYF
CDR3 DNA: TGTGCCAGCAGCTCCGGGACTTTCGGAGGAGAGACCCAGTACTTC

J gene: TRBJ1-4
V gene: TRBV9
D gene: NA
clone size: NA
CDR3 protein: CASSAGFSSNEKLFF
CDR3 DNA: TGTGCCAGCAGCGCCGGGTTCTCCTCTAATGAAAAACTGTTTTTT

J gene: TRBJ1-6
V gene: TRBV6-5
D gene: NA
clone size: NA
CDR3 protein: CASSYQHLIGNSPLHF
CDR3 DNA: TGTGCCAGCAGTTACCAACACCTTATTGGCAATTCACCCCTCCACTTT

J gene: TRBJ2-1
V gene: TRBV28
D gene: TRBD2
clone size: NA
CDR3 protein: CASTEGGDNEQFF
CDR3 DNA: TGTGCCAGCACCGAGGGAGGGGACAATGAGCAGTTCTTC

J gene: TRBJ2-1
V gene: TRBV6-6
D gene: NA
clone size: NA
CDR3 protein: CASSPYTNVGEQFF
CDR3 DNA: TGTGCCAGCAGTCCCTATACCAACGTGGGTGAGCAGTTCTTC

J gene: TRBJ1-1
V gene: TRBV9
D gene: NA
clone size: NA
CDR3 protein: CASSPGGLGAEAFF
CDR3 DNA: TGTGCCAGCAGCCCTGGCGGACTGGGAGCTGAAGCTTTCTTT

J gene: TRBJ2-2
V gene: TRBV5-1
D gene: TRBD1
clone size: NA
CDR3 protein: CASSSGQGETGELFF
CDR3 DNA: TGCGCCAGCAGCTCCGGACAGGGGGAAACCGGGGAGCTGTTTTTT

J gene: TRBJ2-2
V gene: TRBV10-2
D gene: NA
clone size: NA
CDR3 protein: CASSGQGGNTGELFF
CDR3 DNA: TGCGCCAGCAGTGGTCAGGGGGGGAACACCGGGGAGCTGTTTTTT

J gene: TRBJ2-5
V gene: TRBV7-2
D gene: TRBD1
clone size: NA
CDR3 protein: CASSRDRGQETQYF
CDR3 DNA: TGTGCCAGCAGCAGGGACAGGGGACAAGAGACCCAGTACTTC

J gene: TRBJ2-1
V gene: TRBV6-1
D gene: NA
clone size: NA
CDR3 protein: CASIGFYYNEQFF
CDR3 DNA: TGTGCCAGCATAGGATTCTACTACAATGAGCAGTTCTTC

J gene: TRBJ2-1
V gene: TRBV12-5
D gene: NA
clone size: NA
CDR3 protein: CASAPAYSYNEQFF
CDR3 DNA: TGTGCTAGTGCCCCGGCCTACTCCTACAATGAGCAGTTCTTC

J gene: TRBJ2-1
V gene: TRBV19
D gene: TRBD1
clone size: NA
CDR3 protein: CASRTTGGSYNEQFF
CDR3 DNA: TGTGCCAGTAGGACGACAGGGGGCTCCTACAATGAGCAGTTCTTC

J gene: TRBJ2-5
V gene: TRBV4-2
D gene: TRBD2
clone size: NA
CDR3 protein: CASSQDGTSSYQETQYF
CDR3 DNA: TGTGCCAGCAGCCAAGACGGGACTAGCTCGTACCAAGAGACCCAGTACTTC

J gene: TRBJ2-3
V gene: TRBV6-6
D gene: NA
clone size: NA
CDR3 protein: CASSYLDSTDTQYF
CDR3 DNA: TGTGCCAGCAGTTACCTGGATTCCACAGATACGCAGTATTTT

J gene: TRBJ1-1
V gene: TRBV2
D gene: TRBD1
clone size: NA
CDR3 protein: CASSLGQGRAFF
CDR3 DNA: TGTGCCAGCAGTCTCGGACAGGGCCGAGCTTTCTTT

J gene: TRBJ2-3
V gene: TRBV7-9
D gene: NA
clone size: once
CDR3 protein: CASSLSQVGGDTQYF
CDR3 DNA: TGTGCCAGCAGCTTATCCCAAGTGGGGGGAGATACGCAGTATTTT

J gene: TRBJ2-2
V gene: TRBV9
D gene: NA
clone size: NA
CDR3 protein: CASSVGLAPGELFF
CDR3 DNA: TGTGCCAGCAGCGTAGGACTTGCACCCGGGGAGCTGTTTTTT